The 25 T cell receptor beta chains listed next were all sequenced from one sample in a study of beta chain features in type 1 diabetes. The sequenced template was cDNA made from the entire isolated RNA. Assay used: immunoSEQ multiplex PCR; TCRdb lists only in-frame clones, some missing. Counted here are roughly 450,000 clones, roughly 13% occurring once; the ten biggest clones make up roughly 0.04%. Sequencing was carried out using naive CD4+ T cells from blood. These receptors were collected from a man aged 25-45 years in good health.

This chain connects TRBV10-3 to TRBJ2-4, with 7 bases identical to TRBD1. The germline CDR1 and CDR2 sequences are ENHRY and SYGVKD. This CDR3 is 14 amino acids long. Trimming at V came to 5 bases and at J to 1 base, leaving 2 bases not matched to a gene. The chain's CDR3 is CAISQQGAKNIQYF. The CDR3 DNA sequence: TGTGCCATCAGTCAACAGGGGGCCAAAAACATTCAGTACTTC.

J is TRBJ2-7 and V is TRBV15, with 9 nucleotides matching TRBD2. Germline CDR1 LNHNV, CDR2 YYDKDF (reference sequence). The V segment lost 5 bases and the J segment 0 bases; nucleotides outside the gene matches: 20. The CDR3 consists of 20 residues. The CDR3 reads CATSRQVFRGRAPGSYEQYV. The CDR3 DNA reads TGTGCCACCAGCCGTCAAGTTTTTCGCGGGAGGGCCCCGGGCTCCTACGAGCAGTACGTC.

This clone was observed a handful of times. V and J are TRBV4-3 and TRBJ2-5, with TRBD1 matching over 9 bases. V lost 3 bases and J lost 4; bases outside the gene matches: 9. This CDR3 is 16 amino acids long. Germline V gene lookup returns CDR1 LGHNA and CDR2 YSLEER. The CDR3 region has the DNA TGCGCCAGCAGCCAGGGGACAGGGTCGGTGCGAGAGACCCAGTACTTC. This codes for CASSQGTGSVRETQYF.

This clone was detected a few times. The CDR3 sequence is CASRLAGQNTGELFF. In DNA form, the CDR3 reads TGTGCCAGCCGACTAGCGGGGCAGAACACCGGGGAGCTGTTTTTT. This chain uses TRBV25-1 with TRBJ2-2; 11 bases map to TRBD2. The CDR3 is made up of 15 amino acids. V shed 8 bases, J shed 1 base, and the junction held 3 bases outside the gene matches. Germline V gene lookup returns CDR1 MGHDK and CDR2 SYGVNS.

The chain links TRBV6-5 to TRBJ2-3, with D possibly matching TRBD1 (5 bases). Germline V CDR1 and CDR2: MNHEY, SVGAGI. Trimming cost V 2 bases and J 8 bases, with 14 bases left between them. This CDR3 contains 14 residues. In DNA form, the CDR3 reads TGTGCCAGCAGTTACATGGGCAGGGATGGTACGCAGTATTTT. It translates to CASSYMGRDGTQYF.

This clone has only a few counts. V usage is TRBV7-2 and J usage is TRBJ2-3; D is possibly TRBD2 (6 bases). Germline values: CDR1 SGHTA, CDR2 FQGNSA. V shed 3 bases and J shed 2 bases, with 15 bases lying between them. The CDR3 extends over 16 amino acids. The CDR3 reads CASSLWGGGDTDTQYF. The CDR3 DNA follows: TGTGCCAGCAGCTTGTGGGGAGGCGGCGACACAGATACGCAGTATTTT.

The rearrangement links TRBV7-9 to TRBJ2-7, with TRBD1 identical over 11 bases. Germline CDR1 is SEHNR and CDR2 is FQNEAQ (reference sequence). The CDR3 covers 15 residues. V shed 2 bases and J 2 bases; nucleotides not matched to a gene: 2. DNA of the CDR3: TGTGCCAGCAGCTTATCGGGACAGGGGGCCTACGAGCAGTACTTC. Translating it yields CASSLSGQGAYEQYF. Filled out from reference TRBV7-9 and TRBJ2-7, the complete variable domain reads DTGVSQNPRHKITKRGQNVTFRCDPISEHNRLYWYRQTLGQGPEFLTYFQNEAQLEKSRLLSDRFSAERPKGSFSTLEIQRTEQGDSAMYLCASSLSGQGAYEQYFGPGTRLTVT.

This clone turned up a few times. The V gene is TRBV30, the J gene TRBJ1-5; perhaps TRBD1 as D (5 bases). Germline V CDR1 and CDR2: GTSNPN, SVGIG (reference sequence). The CDR3 has 16 residues. V lost 0 bases and J 1 base, leaving 13 bases between the germline ends. The CDR3 sequence: CAWSVRGRGSNQPQHF. DNA of the CDR3: TGTGCCTGGAGTGTAAGGGGCAGAGGAAGCAATCAGCCCCAGCATTTT.

The rearrangement uses TRBV19 and TRBJ2-5, with 8 bases lining up with TRBD1. CDR3 length equals 15 residues. V dropped 3 bases and J dropped 5; count of bases not matched to a gene: 8. Germline lookup yields CDR1 LNHDA and CDR2 SQIVND (reference sequence). The CDR3 DNA reads TGTGCCAGTAGTATCCTGGCAGGGGGCTTTGAGACCCAGTACTTC. Its translation is CASSILAGGFETQYF.

The chain couples TRBV2 to TRBJ2-7, with TRBD1 identical over 9 bases. This CDR3 region has 14 residues. V gave up 6 bases and J gave up 4 bases; unmatched junction bases: 7. The germline gives CDR1 SNHLY, CDR2 FYNNEI. The CDR3: CASRAGTGSYEQYF. For the CDR3, the DNA is TGTGCCAGCAGAGCCGGGACAGGGTCGTACGAGCAGTACTTC.

V usage is TRBV5-4 and J usage is TRBJ2-3; D is perhaps TRBD2 (6 bases). V was pared by 5 bases and J by 2 bases, with 12 bases between. The CDR3 consists of 14 residues. Germline V CDR1 and CDR2: SGHNT, YYREEE (reference sequence). CDR3 nucleotides: TGTGCCAGCAGTCCGAGGGACTCCACAGATACGCAGTATTTT. Protein product: CASSPRDSTDTQYF.

V gene TRBV11-2 combines with J gene TRBJ2-7; D unresolved. V gave up 0 bases and J gave up 8 bases, with 5 bases separating them. The CDR3 runs 11 residues. The germline V gene encodes CDR1 SGHAT and CDR2 FQNNGV. CDR3 region: CASSLEEKQYF. The CDR3 coding sequence is TGTGCCAGCAGCTTAGAGGAAAAGCAGTACTTC.

The gene calls are TRBV7-8 and TRBJ1-4; maybe TRBD1 (5 bases). Germline CDR1 SGHVS, CDR2 FQNEAQ. V was trimmed by 6 bases and J by 4 bases, leaving 18 bases between them. The length of the CDR3 is 16 residues. CDR3 sequence (DNA): TGTGCCAGCAGGAAAGGGGTGTCGGCAGTTAATGAAAAACTGTTTTTT. It is translated as CASRKGVSAVNEKLFF.

Points on this clone: The sample contains more than one DNA sequence encoding this CDR3. V gene TRBV7-9 combines with J gene TRBJ2-3; 7 nucleotides align to TRBD1. This CDR3 comprises 14 residues. Germline V gene sequence: CDR1 SEHNR, CDR2 FQNEAQ (reference sequence). V lost 5 bases to trimming and J lost 0 bases; unmatched junction nucleotides: 2. The CDR3 DNA follows: TGTGCCAGCAGCCTGACAGGGAGCACAGATACGCAGTATTTT. It is translated as CASSLTGSTDTQYF.

Only a few counts were recorded for this clone. The chain has TRBV29-1 and TRBJ2-1; D not certain. V was trimmed by 4 bases and J by 6 bases, leaving 13 bases between them. The CDR3 is 13 amino acids. Germline V lookup: CDR1 SQVTM, CDR2 ANQGSEA. The CDR3 nucleotides read TGCAGCGTTGCATTGGTGTTAGGCAATGAGCAGTTCTTC. The encoded protein is CSVALVLGNEQFF.

This clone was seen a handful of times. This chain joins TRBV29-1 and TRBJ1-1; D might be TRBD1 (5 bases). Germline CDR1 SQVTM, CDR2 ANQGSEA. V lost 7 bases and J 2 bases, leaving 23 bases between the germline ends. The CDR3 contains 16 residues. The CDR3 DNA reads TGCAGCGGGACCGGACACAGCCATAGACTTAACACTGAAGCTTTCTTT. Residues: CSGTGHSHRLNTEAFF.

This clone showed up just a few times. This chain connects TRBV7-8 to TRBJ2-7; D possibly corresponds to TRBD2 (6 bases). The CDR3 extends over 15 amino acids. CDR1 SGHVS and CDR2 FQNEAQ come from the germline V gene. Trimming pared 1 base from V and 1 base from J, leaving 11 bases between. The CDR3 sequence: CASSLERVRSYEQYV. The CDR3 DNA follows: TGTGCCAGCAGCTTAGAGCGGGTTCGATCCTACGAGCAGTACGTC.

This chain uses TRBV18 with TRBJ2-5; 7 nucleotides match TRBD2. Germline V lookup: CDR1 KGHSH, CDR2 LQKENI. There are 15 residues in the CDR3. V gave up 1 base and J gave up 5 bases; unmatched junction bases: 7. CDR3 loop: CASSPRTRGEETQYF. CDR3 nucleotide sequence: TGTGCCAGCTCACCACGGACTAGGGGAGAGGAGACCCAGTACTTC. Filled out from reference TRBV18 and TRBJ2-5, the complete variable domain reads NAGVMQNPRHLVRRRGQEARLRCSPMKGHSHVYWYRQLPEEGLKFMVYLQKENIIDESGMPKERFSAEFPKEGPSILRIQQVVRGDSAAYFCASSPRTRGEETQYFGPGTRLLVL.

In its sample, this clone was seen a few times. The rearrangement links TRBV5-6 to TRBJ1-5; 8 bases fit TRBD1. Germline CDR1 reads SGHDT; CDR2 reads YYEEEE. The CDR3 totals 16 residues. V gave up 4 bases and J gave up 1 base; unmatched junction bases: 7. The CDR3 protein is CASSTKQGGSNQPQHF. CDR3 bases: TGTGCCAGCAGCACGAAACAGGGGGGAAGCAATCAGCCCCAGCATTTT. The full variable domain, with the rest looked up from reference TRBV5-6 and TRBJ1-5, is DAGVTQSPTHLIKTRGQQVTLRCSPKSGHDTVSWYQQALGQGPQFIFQYYEEEERQRGNFPDRFSGHQFPNYSSELNVNALLLGDSALYLCASSTKQGGSNQPQHFGDGTRLSIL.

The chain employs TRBV7-2 and TRBJ1-6, with D unresolved. The CDR3 sequence is 13 residues long. CDR1 SGHTA and CDR2 FQGNSA come from the germline V gene. Trimming took off 2 bases at V and 9 bases at J, with 8 bases between the two ends. The CDR3 sequence is CASSLLTASPLHF. CDR3 nucleotides: TGTGCCAGCAGCTTATTGACCGCTTCACCCCTCCACTTT.

This clone turned up a few times. The chain links TRBV5-1 to TRBJ2-1; no definite D call. V was clipped by 5 bases and J by 5 bases, with 5 bases between them. Per germline, CDR1 SGHRS and CDR2 YFSETQ. The CDR3 is made up of 11 amino acids. CDR3 nucleotide sequence: TGCGCCAGCAGAGGTGACAATGAGCAGTTCTTC. Amino acid sequence: CASRGDNEQFF. The entire variable domain, with the rest obtained from reference TRBV5-1 and TRBJ2-1, is as follows: KAGVTQTPRYLIKTRGQQVTLSCSPISGHRSVSWYQQTPGQGLQFLFEYFSETQRNKGNFPGRFSGRQFSNSRSEMNVSTLELGDSALYLCASRGDNEQFFGPGTRLTVL.

This clone was counted between two and nine times. This same CDR3 is encoded by further DNA sequences in the sample. The chain links TRBV30 to TRBJ1-1, with D unresolved. This CDR3 has 11 amino acids. The ends were cut back, 1 base at V and 4 bases at J, with 4 bases in the middle. Germline V gene data show CDR1 as GTSNPN and CDR2 as SVGIG (reference sequence). CDR3 amino acids: CAWSGFTEAFF. In DNA form, the CDR3 reads TGTGCCTGGAGTGGGTTCACTGAAGCTTTCTTT.

The rearrangement uses TRBV29-1 and TRBJ2-5; the D gene could be TRBD1 or TRBD2 (5 bases each). Germline V lookup: CDR1 SQVTM, CDR2 ANQGSEA. The CDR3 spans 12 residues. The V and J ends lost 3 bases and 3 bases respectively, with 8 bases between them. CDR3 coding DNA: TGCAGCGTTGAGCTGGGGGAAGAGACCCAGTACTTC. Protein: CSVELGEETQYF.

V is TRBV4-1 and J is TRBJ2-4, with a possible D match to TRBD1 (5 bases). CDR3 length: 17 amino acids. The V end lost 0 bases, the J end lost 4 bases, and 16 bases lay between the germline ends. Per the germline V gene, CDR1 is MGHRA and CDR2 is YSYEKL. The CDR3 nucleotides read TGCGCCAGCAGCCAAGATTTAACAGGAAATTCAAAAAACATTCAGTACTTC. Translation: CASSQDLTGNSKNIQYF.

The table lists this clone with a few counts. The V and J genes are TRBV12-5 and TRBJ2-5, with 11 bases fitting TRBD1. V trimming: 5 bases; J trimming: 6 bases; junction bases outside the gene matches: 8. Germline lookup yields CDR1 LGHNT and CDR2 FRNRAP. This CDR3 region has 15 residues. The CDR3 spells CASGEGQGDWKTQYF. In nucleotides, the CDR3 is TGTGCTAGTGGTGAGGGACAGGGGGATTGGAAGACCCAGTACTTC.